This is a list of T cell receptor beta chains from one sample in a study of cytomegalovirus exposure and HLA in healthy donors. The method was immunoSEQ multiplex PCR; TCRdb's version includes in-frame clones alone and lacks a portion of them. The top ten clones hold roughly 2.6% of a sample with tens of thousands of clones, roughly 73% of them seen once. Sequencing used PBMCs. Receptor source: a male donor in good health and CMV-seropositive. Both conserved end residues are part of each CDR3.

v_gene	CDR3aa
TRBV19	CASSMQAGGPLGELFF
TRBV28	CASSFLADEQYF
TRBV5-6	CASSLVGGGELFF
TRBV11-2	CASSVFRDSYEQYF
TRBV19	CASRIPGQHTGELFF
TRBV21-1	CASSKGYSGGRGQPQHF
TRBV27	CASSFRGQGTEAFF
TRBV4-2	CASSYHGLAGELFF
TRBV19	CASSIDGGTAVFNQPQHF
TRBV19	CATEASTGASPLHF
TRBV27	CASHKDLAGRGREQYF
TRBV7-2	CASSLEGGRYEQYF
TRBV28	CASRSRNQPQHF
TRBV25-1	CASSRSINYGYTF
TRBV2	CASSDGQGAYGYTF
TRBV29-1	CSACWRDFYNEQFF
TRBV5-1	CASSPVDYGYTF
TRBV28	CASSKRDKLRSSYEQYF
TRBV19	CASTLQGARVQPQHF
TRBV29-1	CSVQSPATGGYGYTF